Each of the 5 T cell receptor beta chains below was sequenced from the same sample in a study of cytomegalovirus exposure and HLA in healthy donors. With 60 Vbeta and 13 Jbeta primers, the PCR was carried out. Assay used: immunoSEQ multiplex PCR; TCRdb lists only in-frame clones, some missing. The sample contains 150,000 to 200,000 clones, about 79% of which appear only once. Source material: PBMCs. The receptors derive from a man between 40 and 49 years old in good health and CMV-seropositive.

DNA of the CDR3: TGTGCCAGCAGCTTGGTTGGGCAGCAAGAGACCCAGTACTTC. It yields the protein CASSLVGQQETQYF. This chain links TRBV5-6 with TRBJ2-5, with D unresolved. Germline lookup yields CDR1 SGHDT and CDR2 YYEEEE. V lost 0 bases and J 2 bases, leaving 8 bases between the germline ends. The CDR3 loop spans 14 amino acids.

The CDR3 DNA follows: TGTGCCAGCACAGCGGGAGTCGCAGATACGCAGTATTTT. Translating it yields CASTAGVADTQYF. V and J are TRBV28 and TRBJ2-3, with 8 bases matching TRBD2. Germline-derived CDR1 and CDR2 are MDHEN and SYDVKM. The V and J ends lost 7 bases and 4 bases, in that order; junction bases with no gene match: 4. CDR3 size: 13 residues.

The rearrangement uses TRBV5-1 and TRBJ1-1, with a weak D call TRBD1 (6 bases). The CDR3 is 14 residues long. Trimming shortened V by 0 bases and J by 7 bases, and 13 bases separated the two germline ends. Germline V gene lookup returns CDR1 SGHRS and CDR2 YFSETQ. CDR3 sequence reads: CASSLAAGVGEAFF. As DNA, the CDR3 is TGCGCCAGCAGCTTGGCAGCAGGGGTTGGTGAAGCTTTCTTT.

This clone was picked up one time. The CDR3 region has the DNA TGTGCCAGCAGCGATACCGGGACAGGGTTCTACGAGCAGTACTTC. Amino acids: CASSDTGTGFYEQYF. The chain joins TRBV27 to TRBJ2-7; 9 bases match TRBD1. Per the germline V gene, CDR1 is MNHEY and CDR2 is SMNVEV (reference sequence). This CDR3 region has 15 residues. The V and J ends lost 6 bases and 3 bases, in that order; junction bases with no gene match: 9.

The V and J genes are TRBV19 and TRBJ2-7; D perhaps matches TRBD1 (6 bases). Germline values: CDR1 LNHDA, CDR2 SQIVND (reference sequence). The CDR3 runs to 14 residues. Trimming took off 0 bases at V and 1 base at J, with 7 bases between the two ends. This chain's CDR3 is CASSIETGSYEQYF. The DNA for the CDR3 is TGTGCCAGTAGTATAGAGACAGGATCCTACGAGCAGTACTTC. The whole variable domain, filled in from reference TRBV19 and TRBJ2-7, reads DGGITQSPKYLFRKEGQNVTLSCEQNLNHDAMYWYRQDPGQGLRLIYYSQIVNDFQKGDIAEGYSVSREKKESFPLTVTSAQKNPTAFYLCASSIETGSYEQYFGPGTRLTVT.